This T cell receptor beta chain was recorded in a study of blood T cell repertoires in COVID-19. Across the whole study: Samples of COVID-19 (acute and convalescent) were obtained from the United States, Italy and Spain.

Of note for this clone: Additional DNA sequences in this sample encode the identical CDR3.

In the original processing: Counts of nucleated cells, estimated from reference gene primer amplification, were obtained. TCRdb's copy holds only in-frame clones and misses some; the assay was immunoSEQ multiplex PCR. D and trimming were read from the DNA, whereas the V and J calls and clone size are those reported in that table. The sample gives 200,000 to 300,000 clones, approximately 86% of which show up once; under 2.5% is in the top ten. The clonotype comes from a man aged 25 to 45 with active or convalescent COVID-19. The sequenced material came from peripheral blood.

This chain's CDR3 is CASSPGTGGREQYF. DNA of the CDR3: TGTGCCAGCTCCCCCGGGACAGGGGGGAGGGAGCAGTACTTC. The chain couples TRBV18 to TRBJ2-7; TRBD1 matches 11 bases. Trimming removed 6 bases from V and 7 bases from J; junction bases left unmatched: 8. Germline values: CDR1 KGHSH, CDR2 LQKENI. The CDR3 loop spans 14 amino acids.